This T cell receptor beta chain was sequenced for a study of T cell responses to AZD1222 COVID-19 vaccine. Study details: Second-dose intervals near 4 or 12 weeks were combined. Overall study results and limits: Close to half of all spike-specific TCRs reportedly target regions of the variants that are unmutated. The donor cohort was predominantly white British with a female majority, and clonal diversity may have been underestimated.

Germline V lookup: CDR1 GTSNPN, CDR2 SVGIG (reference sequence). Trimming took 3 bases from V and 4 from J; bases not matched to a gene: 6. This CDR3 is 16 amino acids long. On this clone itself: Its matching antigen is unknown.

Using immunoSEQ multiplex PCR, the repertoire was profiled, and TCRdb retains in-frame clones only, with some absent. This table has around 130,000 clones, over 90% appearing once. The specimen was peripheral blood, collected on day 0 of AZD1222 vaccination. This sequence was found in an adult in good health. The chain carries TRBV30 and TRBJ2-1; 13 nucleotides align to TRBD2. CDR3 amino acids: CAWRGTSGVIYNEQFF. The CDR3 nucleotides are TGTGCCTGGAGAGGGACTAGCGGGGTGATATACAATGAGCAGTTCTTC.